These 10 T cell receptor beta chains originate from one sample sequenced in a study of post-analysis software for immune sequencing data. Study-wide findings and caveats: About five TRBV segments, including TRBV5-6, TRBV5-1 and TRBV20-1, were more frequent in patients than controls.

Incorporated into the TCR beta cDNA libraries were unique molecular identifiers, which served to reduce PCR and sequencing biases. One entry per CDR3 protein results from TCRdb running MiXCR on the PCR reads. In the table there are more than 450,000 distinct CDR3 sequences, approximately 34% of which are singletons. These receptors' antigens are unknown. The sample consisted of blood. These receptors came from a girl under 18 with multiple sclerosis.

The rearrangement uses TRBV20-1 and TRBJ2-5; D is perhaps TRBD1 (5 bases). The CDR3 is 12 residues long. Germline CDR1 and CDR2: DFQATT and SNEGSKA (reference sequence). Trimming left V 4 bases short and J 5 bases short, with 11 bases between. The CDR3 DNA reads as TGCAGTGCTAAAGGGGCTCGGGAGACCCAGTACTTC. It translates to CSAKGARETQYF.

This chain links TRBV5-1 with TRBJ2-7; tentative D call: TRBD2 (6 bases). The CDR3 runs to 16 residues. CDR1 is SGHRS and CDR2 is YFSETQ in the germline V gene. V was pared by 0 bases and J by 0 bases, with 13 bases between. The DNA of the CDR3 is TGCGCCAGCAGCTTGGCGGCGTCGGGGGTCTCCTACGAGCAGTACTTC. Amino acids: CASSLAASGVSYEQYF. Full variable domain (missing parts from reference TRBV5-1 and TRBJ2-7): KAGVTQTPRYLIKTRGQQVTLSCSPISGHRSVSWYQQTPGQGLQFLFEYFSETQRNKGNFPGRFSGRQFSNSRSEMNVSTLELGDSALYLCASSLAASGVSYEQYFGPGTRLTVT.

This clonotype appeared a few times. The V call is TRBV9, the J call TRBJ2-7, with TRBD2 matching 7 bases. Germline assignment: CDR1 SGDLS and CDR2 YYNGEE. Trimming removed 0 bases from V and 7 bases from J; junction bases left unmatched: 13. The CDR3 loop spans 16 amino acids. The CDR3 coding sequence is TGTGCCAGCAGCGTAGGAACTCCACGCTCGGGGGGTGAGCAGTACTTC. Protein product: CASSVGTPRSGGEQYF.

On this clonotype itself: A junction boundary mismatches the germline segment, possibly from a read error. The chain carries TRBV11-2 and TRBJ2-5, with 9 bases that match TRBD2. This CDR3 is built from 15 residues. Germline CDR1 reads SGHAT; CDR2 reads FQNNGV. CDR3 in DNA: TGTGCCAGCGGCTTAGAGAGCGGGGGGCAAGAGACCCAGTACTTC. Its protein product is CASGLESGGQETQYF.

V is TRBV12-3 or TRBV12-4 and J is TRBJ1-1, with a tentative D call TRBD1 (5 bases). The CDR3 totals 14 residues. The V end lost 6 bases, the J end lost 4 bases, and 15 bases lay between the germline ends. The CDR3 coding sequence is TGTGCCAGCAGCCGGTACGGGGCAGCCACTGAAGCTTTCTTT. Residues: CASSRYGAATEAFF.

The chain links TRBV27 to TRBJ2-7; 11 bases agree with TRBD2. CDR1 is MNHEY, CDR2 SMNVEV, per germline (reference sequence). The junction had 5 bases not matched to a gene; V was cut back by 2 bases and J by 2 bases. The CDR3 has 16 amino acids. CDR3: CASSLNPSGGTYEQYF. The CDR3 nucleotides read TGTGCCAGCAGTTTAAACCCTAGCGGGGGGACCTACGAGCAGTACTTC.

J is TRBJ2-1 and V is TRBV7-9; no clear D. The CDR3 runs 15 residues. Germline CDR1 and CDR2: SEHNR and FQNEAQ (reference sequence). The ends were cut back, 5 bases at V and 2 bases at J, with 13 bases in the middle. In DNA form, the CDR3 reads TGTGCCAGCAGCCCCCTAAGGGTTCCCTACAATGAGCAGTTCTTC. Residues: CASSPLRVPYNEQFF. The entire variable domain, with the rest obtained from reference TRBV7-9 and TRBJ2-1, is as follows: DTGVSQNPRHKITKRGQNVTFRCDPISEHNRLYWYRQTLGQGPEFLTYFQNEAQLEKSRLLSDRFSAERPKGSFSTLEIQRTEQGDSAMYLCASSPLRVPYNEQFFGPGTRLTVL.

The table lists this clonotype with a few counts. The rearrangement joins TRBV6-1 to TRBJ1-1; D remains ambiguous. There are 13 residues in the CDR3. The V gene lost 3 bases and the J gene lost 3 bases, with 8 bases spanning the gap. CDR1 and CDR2 from the germline V gene are MNHNS and SASEGT. The CDR3 here is CASSDNRDTEAFF. The DNA of the CDR3 is TGTGCCAGCAGTGATAATAGAGACACTGAAGCTTTCTTT.

J is TRBJ2-5 and V is TRBV6-5, with 7 bases lining up with TRBD1. The tail of the sequence fits TRBJ2-7 better, so the J call may be wrong. This CDR3 comprises 14 residues. CDR1 is MNHEY, CDR2 SVGAGI, per germline. The CDR3 DNA reads TGTGCCAGCAGTTACAACAGGGGACGCGACGAGCAGTACTTC. It is translated as CASSYNRGRDEQYF.

V gene TRBV5-5 combines with J gene TRBJ2-5; TRBD2 matches 7 bases. The CDR3 covers 14 residues. The ends lost 2 bases at V and 5 bases at J; junction bases unmatched: 6. Per germline, CDR1 SGHKS and CDR2 YYEKEE (reference sequence). CDR3 nucleotide sequence: TGTGCCAGCAGCTTTGAGTGGGGAGGGGAGACCCAGTACTTC. Translating it yields CASSFEWGGETQYF. The variable domain in full, completed from reference TRBV5-5 and TRBJ2-5, reads DAGVTQSPTHLIKTRGQQVTLRCSPISGHKSVSWYQQVLGQGPQFIFQYYEKEERGRGNFPDRFSARQFPNYSSELNVNALLLGDSALYLCASSFEWGGETQYFGPGTRLLVL.